These T cell receptor beta chains were read from a single sample in a study of T cell responses to AZD1222 COVID-19 vaccine. Only in-frame clones appear in the TCRdb table, and some are missing; sequencing was by immunoSEQ multiplex PCR. Of about 150,000 clones listed, around 90% are singletons. The specimen comprised peripheral blood, sampled on day 0 of AZD1222 vaccination. The source is an adult in good health. CDR3s include the opening cysteine and the closing phenylalanine or tryptophan. D genes are given only for firm matches. Clone sizes are given selectively: once, few, many, or a class where the clone is expanded.

V gene	clone size	J gene	D gene	CDR3 DNA	CDR3 protein
TRBV19	NA	TRBJ1-5	NA	TGTGCCAGTAGTATTGGAAGGAATCAGCCCCAGCATTTT	CASSIGRNQPQHF
TRBV6-6	NA	TRBJ1-1	NA	TGTGCCAGCAGGCTAGCGGGACTAGTCGCTGAAGCTTTCTTT	CASRLAGLVAEAFF
TRBV19	NA	TRBJ1-1	TRBD1	TGTGCCAGTAGTGCCAGGGGGTTGAACACTGAAGCTTTCTTT	CASSARGLNTEAFF
TRBV19	NA	TRBJ1-5	TRBD1	TGTGCCAGTAGTAGCCCAAGGACAGGGGTGCAGCCCCAGCATTTT	CASSSPRTGVQPQHF
TRBV30	NA	TRBJ1-2	NA	TGTGCCTGGAGCTATATCTGGACGGGCTACACCTTC	CAWSYIWTGYTF
TRBV5-1	NA	TRBJ2-2	TRBD2	TGCGCCAGCAGCTTTGGAGGTTTAGCGGGAGGGCCATCAACCGGGGAGCTGTTTTTT	CASSFGGLAGGPSTGELFF
TRBV6-5	NA	TRBJ1-1	NA	TGTGCCAGCAGTTGGATACAGCACTTGGGGGGCACTGAAGCTTTCTTT	CASSWIQHLGGTEAFF
TRBV4-3	NA	TRBJ2-3	TRBD1	TGCGCCAGCAGCCAAGATAGGGGACAGGGGGCAGATACGCAGTATTTT	CASSQDRGQGADTQYF
TRBV9	many	TRBJ1-2	NA	TGTGCCAGCAGCGCCGTAGATCGGGCTAACTATGGCTACACCTTC	CASSAVDRANYGYTF
TRBV10-3	NA	TRBJ2-3	TRBD1	TGTGCCATCAGTTTGGACAGGGGGGATACGCAGTATTTT	CAISLDRGDTQYF